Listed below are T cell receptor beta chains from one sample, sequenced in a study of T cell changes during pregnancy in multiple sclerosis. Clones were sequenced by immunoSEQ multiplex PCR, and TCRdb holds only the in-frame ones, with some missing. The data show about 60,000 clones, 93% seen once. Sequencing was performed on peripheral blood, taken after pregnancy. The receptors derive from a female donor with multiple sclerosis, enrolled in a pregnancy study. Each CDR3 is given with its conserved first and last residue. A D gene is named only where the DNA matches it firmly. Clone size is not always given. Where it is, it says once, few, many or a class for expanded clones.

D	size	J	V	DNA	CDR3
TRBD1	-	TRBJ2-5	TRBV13	TGTGCCAGCAGCTTTCTCGACAGGGGCGAAAAAGAGACCCAGTACTTC	CASSFLDRGEKETQYF
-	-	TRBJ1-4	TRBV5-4	TGTGCCAGCAGCCCAGACAGGACAACTAATGAAAAACTGTTTTTT	CASSPDRTTNEKLFF
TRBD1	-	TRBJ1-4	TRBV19	TGTGCCAGTAGCTTGGATGGGACAGATGAAAAACTGTTTTTT	CASSLDGTDEKLFF
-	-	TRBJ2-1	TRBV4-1	TGCGCCAGCAGCCAAGCGGGTGGGGAGATCCGGATCGATGAGCAGTTCTTC	CASSQAGGEIRIDEQFF
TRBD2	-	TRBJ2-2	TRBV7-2	TGTGCCAGCAGCAAATCTGGGACTAGCGTCGCGAACACCGGGGAGCTGTTTTTT	CASSKSGTSVANTGELFF
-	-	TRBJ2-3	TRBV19	TGTGCCAGTAGTAAGGGACACCTCCGTCGGGATACGCAGTATTTT	CASSKGHLRRDTQYF
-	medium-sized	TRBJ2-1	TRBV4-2	TGTGCCAGCAGCCAAGATGGGACTGGGACCTACAATGAGCAGTTCTTC	CASSQDGTGTYNEQFF
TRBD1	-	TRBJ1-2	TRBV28	TGTGCCAGCGGACCGGGGGGAGACAGGGGGCTAAGTTATGTCGGCTACACCTTC	CASGPGGDRGLSYVGYTF
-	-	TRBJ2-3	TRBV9	TGTGCCAGCAGCGACTTGGATACGCAGTATTTT	CASSDLDTQYF
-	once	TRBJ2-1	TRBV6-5	TGTGCCAGCAGTTACTCGTTTTTCGGCGGCAATGAGCAGTTCTTC	CASSYSFFGGNEQFF
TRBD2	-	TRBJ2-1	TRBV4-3	TGCGCCAGCAGCCAAGTCGAAACTAGCGGGGTGGTGGATGAGCAGTTCTTC	CASSQVETSGVVDEQFF
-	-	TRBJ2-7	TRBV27	TGTGCCAGCAGTTTATCGAGCTTCTACGAGCAGTACTTC	CASSLSSFYEQYF
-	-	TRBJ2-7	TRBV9	TGTGCCAGCAGCGGCGTCATCGGCGAGCAGTACTTC	CASSGVIGEQYF
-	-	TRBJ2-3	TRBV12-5	TGTGCTAGTGGTTTGGGGGGCCAGGGAGATACGCAGTATTTT	CASGLGGQGDTQYF
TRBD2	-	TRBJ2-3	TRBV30	TGTGCCTGGAGTCAGACTAGCGCTGGCACAGATACGCAGTATTTT	CAWSQTSAGTDTQYF
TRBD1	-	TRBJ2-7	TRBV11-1	TGTGCCAGCAGTCAGGGGGCCACGTACTTCTACGAGCAGTACTTC	CASSQGATYFYEQYF
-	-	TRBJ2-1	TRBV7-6	TGTGCCAGCAGCTTAATCAGGGACAATGAGCAGTTCTTC	CASSLIRDNEQFF
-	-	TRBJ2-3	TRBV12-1	TGTGCCAGCAGCACCAGACAGGGGCCTACCCATACGCAGTATTTT	CASSTRQGPTHTQYF
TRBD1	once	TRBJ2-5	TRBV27	TGTGCCAGCAAAGGAACAGGGGTTCAAGAGACCCAGTACTTC	CASKGTGVQETQYF
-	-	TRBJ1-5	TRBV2	TGTGCCAGCAGTGAAGCGGGGGGAAAGGGCAATCAGCCCCAGCATTTT	CASSEAGGKGNQPQHF